A selection of T cell receptor beta chains follows, all from one sample in a study of blood T cell repertoires in COVID-19. This table comes from immunoSEQ multiplex PCR, and its TCRdb copy is limited to in-frame clones, with some not included. The sample lists 250,000 to 300,000 clones; 88% were seen once. Sequencing was performed on PBMCs or T cells enriched from blood (not recorded which). The receptors here all came from a woman in her twenties or thirties who had recovered from COVID-19. CDR3s include the opening cysteine and the closing phenylalanine or tryptophan. A D gene is named only where the DNA matches it firmly. Clone size is stated in some rows and not others, as once, few, many or a class when expanded.

>TRBD1|TRBV30|once|TRBJ1-1
TGTGCCTGGAGTGTACCCGAGACAGGGGAGATTATCCTGAACACTGAAGCTTTCTTT
CAWSVPETGEIILNTEAFF
>NA|TRBV25-1|once|TRBJ2-3
TGTGCCAGCAGTGATTATACAGGCACAGATACGCAGTATTTT
CASSDYTGTDTQYF
>NA|TRBV28|NA|TRBJ1-1
TGTGCCAGCAGTACCACACTGAACACTGAAGCTTTCTTT
CASSTTLNTEAFF
>NA|TRBV30|NA|TRBJ2-3
TGTGCCTGGAATGGAGGGCTAGGGGAAGGGCCGGAGGGAGGCCCTAGCACAGATACGCAGTATTTT
CAWNGGLGEGPEGGPSTDTQYF
>TRBD2|TRBV7-2|once|TRBJ2-3
TGTGCCAGCAGCTTATTACTGTCCAGCGGGACTCACCCGTATTTT
CASSLLLSSGTHPYF
>TRBD1|TRBV27|NA|TRBJ2-6
TGTGCCAGCAGTCGGGACAGCATTTACTCTGGGGCCAACGTCCTGACTTTC
CASSRDSIYSGANVLTF
>NA|TRBV29-1|once|TRBJ1-3
TGCAGCGTTGAATTTATTAGGGAGGACTCTGGAAACACCATATATTTT
CSVEFIREDSGNTIYF
>NA|TRBV9|NA|TRBJ2-5
TGTGCCAGCAGCGTAGGGGTTAGTGGGGGGACCACTCAAGAGACCCAGTACTTC
CASSVGVSGGTTQETQYF
>NA|TRBV27|NA|TRBJ1-2
TGTGCCAGCAGTCTGGGGTTGGGGCGGTTGGACGGCTACACCTTC
CASSLGLGRLDGYTF
>TRBD1|TRBV11-3|NA|TRBJ1-2
TGTGCCAGCAGCTCCGACAGGGACTATGGCTACACCTTC
CASSSDRDYGYTF
>NA|TRBV5-1|NA|TRBJ2-7
TGCGCCAGCAGCTTGGACGGAGCCTACGAGCAGTACTTC
CASSLDGAYEQYF
>TRBD1|TRBV5-6|NA|TRBJ1-6
TGTGCCAGCTCAGGGGGAGGATCACCCCTCCACTTT
CASSGGGSPLHF
>NA|TRBV15|NA|TRBJ1-4
TGTGCCACCAGCAGAGTTACCCGACTTGAAAAACTGTTTTTT
CATSRVTRLEKLFF
>TRBD1|TRBV7-2|few|TRBJ1-1
TGTGCCAGCAGCTCCTTTACCCCAGGGGGGCGGAACACTGAAGCTTTCTTT
CASSSFTPGGRNTEAFF
>NA|TRBV28|once|TRBJ1-1
TGTGCCAGCAGGATGACAGGTGGCACTGAAGCTTTCTTT
CASRMTGGTEAFF
>NA|TRBV11-3|NA|TRBJ2-1
TGTGCCAGCAGCTTAGATATCGGGGAACAGGGTTGGCCCTACAATGAGCAGTTCTTC
CASSLDIGEQGWPYNEQFF
>TRBD1|TRBV19|NA|TRBJ1-2
TGTGCCAGTAGTCCTACAGGGGTTTATGGCTACACCTTC
CASSPTGVYGYTF
>NA|TRBV27|NA|TRBJ1-3
TGTGCCAGCAGTTTGGGGAGGGGAGGTGGAAACACCATATATTTT
CASSLGRGGGNTIYF
>TRBD1|TRBV28|NA|TRBJ1-4
TGTGCCAGCAGAACTGACAGGGGAAGTGAAAAACTGTTTTTT
CASRTDRGSEKLFF
>NA|TRBV5-1|NA|TRBJ2-5
TGCGCCAGCAGCTCCCCGGCAGGGCAAGAGACCCAGTACTTC
CASSSPAGQETQYF
>NA|TRBV27|NA|TRBJ2-3
TGTGCCAGCAGTTACCAAGGGGCCTACTCCGATACGCAGTATTTT
CASSYQGAYSDTQYF
>NA|TRBV10-1|many|TRBJ2-7
TGCGCCAGTCCTCCTAGCGCCGGAGGAAAGAATGCCTTC
CASPPSAGGKNAF